This T cell receptor beta chain was sequenced during a study of CD8 T cells in ankylosing spondylitis. Study-wide findings and caveats: A TCR beta motif of eight or nine highly homologous variants seemed to mark ankylosing spondylitis blood.

TCRdb analysed the 5' RACE reads with MiXCR anew, one entry per CDR3 protein. The table has under 550,000 distinct CDR3 sequences, about 24% seen once; the top ten hold over 0.8%. V was cut by 3 bases and J by 3 bases, with 11 bases left in between. The CDR3 has 14 residues. A word on this clonotype: Its specificity is unknown.

The source material was blood, either unsorted or a sorted T cell fraction (not recorded which). The rearrangement joins TRBV12-3 or TRBV12-4 to TRBJ2-5, with D perhaps TRBD1 (6 bases). The origin of this receptor is a male donor with ankylosing spondylitis. The CDR3 DNA reads TGTGCCAGCAGTTTCGGGACATACGAAGAGACCCAGTACTTC. Translation: CASSFGTYEETQYF.